The rows below give T cell receptor beta chains drawn from one sample of a study of beta chain features in type 1 diabetes. TCRdb's table, derived via immunoSEQ multiplex PCR, lists solely in-frame clones and lacks some. Here the sample spans about 400,000 clones, over 9.5% being singletons. The sequenced material came from naive CD4+ T cells from blood. Receptors originate from a man younger than 35 in good health. The CDR3 runs from the conserved cysteine through the conserved F or W. The D gene is left open where the match is weak. Clone sizes are given selectively: once, few, many, or a class where the clone is expanded.

J gene: TRBJ1-6; V gene: TRBV18; D gene: -; clone size: -; CDR3 length: 13; CDR3 DNA: TGTGCCAGCTCAAGGACAGATAATTCACCCCTCCACTTT; CDR3 protein: CASSRTDNSPLHF
J gene: TRBJ2-7; V gene: TRBV30; D gene: TRBD1; clone size: few; CDR3 length: 13; CDR3 DNA: TGTGCCTCTAGAAGGGACAGGGGCTACGAGCAGTACTTC; CDR3 protein: CASRRDRGYEQYF
J gene: TRBJ1-6; V gene: TRBV6-6; D gene: TRBD1; clone size: -; CDR3 length: 14; CDR3 DNA: TGTGCCAGCAGTATGACAGGGAGTGGTTCACCCCTCCACTTT; CDR3 protein: CASSMTGSGSPLHF
J gene: TRBJ2-1; V gene: TRBV4-2; D gene: TRBD2; clone size: few; CDR3 length: 18; CDR3 DNA: TGTGCCAGCAGCCAAGGGACTAGCGGGTCCAGCTCCTACAATGAGCAGTTCTTC; CDR3 protein: CASSQGTSGSSSYNEQFF
J gene: TRBJ1-4; V gene: TRBV2; D gene: -; clone size: -; CDR3 length: 15; CDR3 DNA: TGTGCCAGCAGTGAATTCCCCAGGGGACGGGAAAAACTGTTTTTT; CDR3 protein: CASSEFPRGREKLFF
J gene: TRBJ2-7; V gene: TRBV5-1; D gene: TRBD2; clone size: -; CDR3 length: 14; CDR3 DNA: TGCGCCAGCAGCTTGCCTAGCGGTTGGGGCGAGCAGTACTTC; CDR3 protein: CASSLPSGWGEQYF
J gene: TRBJ2-7; V gene: TRBV18; D gene: TRBD1; clone size: few; CDR3 length: 14; CDR3 DNA: TGTGCCAGCTCACCAGGACAGGGAAGTTACGAGCAGTACTTC; CDR3 protein: CASSPGQGSYEQYF
J gene: TRBJ2-5; V gene: TRBV30; D gene: TRBD2; clone size: few; CDR3 length: 17; CDR3 DNA: TGTGCCTGGAGTGTAGGAGCGGGGGGGGCCTCTCTAGAGACCCAGTACTTC; CDR3 protein: CAWSVGAGGASLETQYF
J gene: TRBJ2-3; V gene: TRBV7-3; D gene: TRBD2; clone size: -; CDR3 length: 14; CDR3 DNA: TGTGCCAGCAGCCCAGGACTAGCCACAGATACGCAGTATTTT; CDR3 protein: CASSPGLATDTQYF
J gene: TRBJ1-1; V gene: TRBV30; D gene: -; clone size: -; CDR3 length: 13; CDR3 DNA: TGTGCCTGGAGTGTACTAGCGAACACTGAAGCTTTCTTT; CDR3 protein: CAWSVLANTEAFF
J gene: TRBJ2-5; V gene: TRBV30; D gene: -; clone size: -; CDR3 length: 13; CDR3 DNA: TGTGCCTGGAGTACCATGCTGAGAGAGACCCAGTACTTC; CDR3 protein: CAWSTMLRETQYF
J gene: TRBJ2-3; V gene: TRBV7-3; D gene: -; clone size: few; CDR3 length: 12; CDR3 DNA: TGTGCCAGCAGCTCCCAGGGGGGAACGCAGTATTTT; CDR3 protein: CASSSQGGTQYF
J gene: TRBJ2-5; V gene: TRBV5-4; D gene: TRBD1; clone size: -; CDR3 length: 14; CDR3 DNA: TGTGCCAGCAGCTTGCGGGACAGGGAAGAGACCCAGTACTTC; CDR3 protein: CASSLRDREETQYF
J gene: TRBJ2-7; V gene: TRBV6-1; D gene: -; clone size: few; CDR3 length: 12; CDR3 DNA: TGTGCCAGCAGTTCGAGCTCCTACGAGCAGTACTTC; CDR3 protein: CASSSSSYEQYF
J gene: TRBJ2-7; V gene: TRBV7-9; D gene: TRBD1; clone size: -; CDR3 length: 16; CDR3 DNA: TGTGCCAGCAGCTTAATTCCCGGGACAGGGTTCTCCGAGCAGTACTTC; CDR3 protein: CASSLIPGTGFSEQYF
J gene: TRBJ2-7; V gene: TRBV11-3; D gene: -; clone size: few; CDR3 length: 13; CDR3 DNA: TGTGCCAGCAGCCGCGGATCCCAATACGAGCAGTACTTC; CDR3 protein: CASSRGSQYEQYF
J gene: TRBJ2-7; V gene: TRBV7-9; D gene: TRBD2; clone size: few; CDR3 length: 15; CDR3 DNA: TGTGCCAGCAGCTTCAGCGGGAGCCCCTCCTACGAGCAGTACTTC; CDR3 protein: CASSFSGSPSYEQYF
J gene: TRBJ2-2; V gene: TRBV4-3; D gene: -; clone size: few; CDR3 length: 16; CDR3 DNA: TGCGCCAGCAGCCAATTCAGGGGTGAAGTCACCGGGGAGCTGTTTTTT; CDR3 protein: CASSQFRGEVTGELFF
J gene: TRBJ2-5; V gene: TRBV29-1; D gene: TRBD1; clone size: many; CDR3 length: 13; CDR3 DNA: TGCAGCGTTAAACAGGGGCTGGAAGAGACCCAGTACTTC; CDR3 protein: CSVKQGLEETQYF
J gene: TRBJ1-2; V gene: TRBV4-3; D gene: TRBD1; clone size: -; CDR3 length: 13; CDR3 DNA: TGCGCCAGCAGCCAAGGTCCAGGGGGCGTCTACACCTTC; CDR3 protein: CASSQGPGGVYTF
J gene: TRBJ2-7; V gene: TRBV5-5; D gene: TRBD2; clone size: -; CDR3 length: 16; CDR3 DNA: TGTGCCAGCAGCCAAGTGAGGGCCAGCGGGGCCTACGAGCAGTACTTC; CDR3 protein: CASSQVRASGAYEQYF
J gene: TRBJ2-1; V gene: TRBV28; D gene: -; clone size: -; CDR3 length: 14; CDR3 DNA: TGTGCCAGCGGACTCGGAGGAGATTCCAATGAGCAGTTCTTC; CDR3 protein: CASGLGGDSNEQFF
J gene: TRBJ2-2; V gene: TRBV2; D gene: TRBD2; clone size: -; CDR3 length: 15; CDR3 DNA: TGTGCCAGCAGTGTCAGCGGGAGCCTCACCGGGGAGCTGTTTTTT; CDR3 protein: CASSVSGSLTGELFF
J gene: TRBJ1-5; V gene: TRBV19; D gene: TRBD1; clone size: -; CDR3 length: 14; CDR3 DNA: TGTGCCAGTAGTCTGACAGGGGATAATCAGCCCCAGCATTTT; CDR3 protein: CASSLTGDNQPQHF
J gene: TRBJ2-1; V gene: TRBV7-3; D gene: TRBD1; clone size: -; CDR3 length: 15; CDR3 DNA: TGTGCCAGCAGCTTAACCGGACAGGGGTACAATGAGCAGTTCTTC; CDR3 protein: CASSLTGQGYNEQFF
J gene: TRBJ1-5; V gene: TRBV25-1; D gene: TRBD1; clone size: few; CDR3 length: 14; CDR3 DNA: TGTGCCAGCAGTCCGACAGGGTCGGCTCAGCCCCAGCATTTT; CDR3 protein: CASSPTGSAQPQHF
J gene: TRBJ1-2; V gene: TRBV7-6; D gene: TRBD1; clone size: -; CDR3 length: 13; CDR3 DNA: TGTGCCAGCAGCTTGAGCCAGGGGGGTGGCTACACCTTC; CDR3 protein: CASSLSQGGGYTF
J gene: TRBJ2-3; V gene: TRBV27; D gene: TRBD2; clone size: -; CDR3 length: 15; CDR3 DNA: TGTGCCAGCAGTGGACTAGCGGGGTACGGCGATACGCAGTATTTT; CDR3 protein: CASSGLAGYGDTQYF
J gene: TRBJ2-1; V gene: TRBV6-6; D gene: TRBD2; clone size: -; CDR3 length: 15; CDR3 DNA: TGTGCCAGCAGTCGGTTAGCGGGGGTGGGTAATGAGCAGTTCTTC; CDR3 protein: CASSRLAGVGNEQFF
J gene: TRBJ2-6; V gene: TRBV5-1; D gene: -; clone size: few; CDR3 length: 16; CDR3 DNA: TGCGCCAGCAGCTTGGAAAGGGGCACTGGGGCCAACGTCCTGACTTTC; CDR3 protein: CASSLERGTGANVLTF
J gene: TRBJ2-5; V gene: TRBV15; D gene: -; clone size: -; CDR3 length: 13; CDR3 DNA: TGTGCCACCAGCGGGACATCTAAAGAGACCCAGTACTTC; CDR3 protein: CATSGTSKETQYF
J gene: TRBJ1-2; V gene: TRBV28; D gene: TRBD1; clone size: -; CDR3 length: 14; CDR3 DNA: TGTGCCAGCAGTTTGACAGGGGCTAACTATGGCTACACCTTC; CDR3 protein: CASSLTGANYGYTF
J gene: TRBJ2-7; V gene: TRBV18; D gene: TRBD2; clone size: -; CDR3 length: 13; CDR3 DNA: TGTGCCAGCTCACCGTCCGGGAGGGACGAGCAGTACTTC; CDR3 protein: CASSPSGRDEQYF
J gene: TRBJ2-2; V gene: TRBV30; D gene: -; clone size: few; CDR3 length: 13; CDR3 DNA: TGTGCCTGGAGTGTACTCTCCCCCGGGGAGCTGTTTTTT; CDR3 protein: CAWSVLSPGELFF
J gene: TRBJ1-6; V gene: TRBV5-6; D gene: TRBD1; clone size: -; CDR3 length: 14; CDR3 DNA: TGTGCCAGCAGCTTAGGGGACAGGGCTTCACCCCTCCACTTT; CDR3 protein: CASSLGDRASPLHF
J gene: TRBJ2-7; V gene: TRBV2; D gene: TRBD1; clone size: -; CDR3 length: 12; CDR3 DNA: TGTGCCAGCAGTGGCAACAGGGGCGAGCAGTACTTC; CDR3 protein: CASSGNRGEQYF
J gene: TRBJ2-3; V gene: TRBV2; D gene: -; clone size: few; CDR3 length: 13; CDR3 DNA: TGTGCCAGCAGTGAAGCGCGGGCGGATACGCAGTATTTT; CDR3 protein: CASSEARADTQYF
J gene: TRBJ1-1; V gene: TRBV30; D gene: -; clone size: -; CDR3 length: 13; CDR3 DNA: TGTGCCTGGAGCGCGACAGGGAACACTGAAGCTTTCTTT; CDR3 protein: CAWSATGNTEAFF
J gene: TRBJ2-1; V gene: TRBV11-3; D gene: TRBD2; clone size: few; CDR3 length: 14; CDR3 DNA: TGTGCCAGCAGCTTGGGGCGGGGGGGCAATGAGCAGTTCTTC; CDR3 protein: CASSLGRGGNEQFF
J gene: TRBJ2-2; V gene: TRBV14; D gene: -; clone size: few; CDR3 length: 13; CDR3 DNA: TGTGCCAGCAGCCCACGTGGAGGGGGGGAGCTGTTTTTT; CDR3 protein: CASSPRGGGELFF
J gene: TRBJ2-1; V gene: TRBV6-4; D gene: -; clone size: few; CDR3 length: 16; CDR3 DNA: TGTGCCAGCAGTGACTCCGGGGGTCGGAGTTTCAATGAGCAGTTCTTC; CDR3 protein: CASSDSGGRSFNEQFF
J gene: TRBJ2-1; V gene: TRBV27; D gene: TRBD2; clone size: few; CDR3 length: 14; CDR3 DNA: TGTGCCAGTGTTAGCGGGAGCAAGTGGAATGAGCAGTTCTTC; CDR3 protein: CASVSGSKWNEQFF
J gene: TRBJ2-1; V gene: TRBV28; D gene: TRBD2; clone size: few; CDR3 length: 14; CDR3 DNA: TGTGCCAGCAACGGCGGGGAGCCCTCGGGGGGGCAGTTCTTC; CDR3 protein: CASNGGEPSGGQFF
J gene: TRBJ2-7; V gene: TRBV7-2; D gene: TRBD2; clone size: -; CDR3 length: 15; CDR3 DNA: TGTGCCAGCAGCTTCCGACTAGCGGGAGAAGCCGAGCAGTACTTC; CDR3 protein: CASSFRLAGEAEQYF
J gene: TRBJ2-3; V gene: TRBV9; D gene: TRBD1; clone size: few; CDR3 length: 15; CDR3 DNA: TGTGCCAGCAGCTCACAGGGGTTGGACACAGATACGCAGTATTTT; CDR3 protein: CASSSQGLDTDTQYF
J gene: TRBJ2-1; V gene: TRBV4-1; D gene: TRBD2; clone size: -; CDR3 length: 18; CDR3 DNA: TGCGCCAGCAGTCACTCCCGGACTAGCGGGAGGACCTACAATGAGCAGTTCTTC; CDR3 protein: CASSHSRTSGRTYNEQFF
J gene: TRBJ2-7; V gene: TRBV5-1; D gene: TRBD1; clone size: -; CDR3 length: 15; CDR3 DNA: TGCGCCAGCAGCACCTCGACAGGGGACTCCTACGAGCAGTACTTC; CDR3 protein: CASSTSTGDSYEQYF
J gene: TRBJ1-1; V gene: TRBV28; D gene: -; clone size: -; CDR3 length: 14; CDR3 DNA: TGTGCCAGCAGCCCCGGCCAGGGTGACCCTGAAGCTTTCTTT; CDR3 protein: CASSPGQGDPEAFF
J gene: TRBJ1-5; V gene: TRBV2; D gene: -; clone size: few; CDR3 length: 15; CDR3 DNA: TGTGCCAGCAGTGATGGAGGGCTGATCAATCAGCCCCAGCATTTT; CDR3 protein: CASSDGGLINQPQHF
J gene: TRBJ1-2; V gene: TRBV28; D gene: -; clone size: few; CDR3 length: 13; CDR3 DNA: TGTGCCAGCAGTTTAAAGGGAGACTATGGCTACACCTTC; CDR3 protein: CASSLKGDYGYTF